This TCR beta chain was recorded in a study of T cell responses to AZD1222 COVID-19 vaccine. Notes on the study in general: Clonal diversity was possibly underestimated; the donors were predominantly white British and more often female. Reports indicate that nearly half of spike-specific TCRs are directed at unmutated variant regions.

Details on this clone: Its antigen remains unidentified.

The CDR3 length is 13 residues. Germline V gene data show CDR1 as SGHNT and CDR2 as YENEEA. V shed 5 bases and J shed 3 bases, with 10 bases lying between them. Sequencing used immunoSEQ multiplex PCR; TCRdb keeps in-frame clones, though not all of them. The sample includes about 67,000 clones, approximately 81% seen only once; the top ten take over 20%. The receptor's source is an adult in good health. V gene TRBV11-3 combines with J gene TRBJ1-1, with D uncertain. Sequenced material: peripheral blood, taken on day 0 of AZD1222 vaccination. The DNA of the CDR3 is TGTGCCAGCAGCCCCCGTCGCGACACTGAAGCTTTCTTT. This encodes CASSPRRDTEAFF. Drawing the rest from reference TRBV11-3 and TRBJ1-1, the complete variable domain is EAGVVQSPRYKIIEKKQPVAFWCNPISGHNTLYWYLQNLGQGPELLIRYENEEAVDDSQLPKDRFSAERLKGVDSTLKIQPAELGDSAVYLCASSPRRDTEAFFGQGTRLTVV.